One and the same sample provided the 28 T cell receptor beta chains below, sequenced in a study of T cell repertoires in cytomegalovirus infection. TCRdb re-derived calls from the reads in MiXCR, one entry per CDR3 protein. The data hold 51,000 or so distinct CDR3 sequences, with about 18% observed a single time. Antigens of these TCRs are unknown. The material sequenced was CD8+ T cells from cultured PBMCs, taken from culture after CMV antigen stimulation. These receptors all come from a human donor in good health (CMV status not recorded). Some clones in this sample may be carry-over from other donors' samples.

This clonotype was counted only a few times. The chain employs TRBV20-1 and TRBJ1-6, with D possibly being TRBD1 (5 bases). The germline V gene has CDR1 DFQATT and CDR2 SNEGSKA (reference sequence). The CDR3 is made up of 17 amino acids. Trimming stripped 0 bases from V and 0 bases from J, with 12 bases between. The CDR3 loop reads CSARDQGIGSYNSPLHF. The CDR3 DNA follows: TGCAGTGCTAGAGATCAGGGAATTGGCTCCTATAATTCACCCCTCCACTTT.

This clonotype was found a few times. V gene TRBV6-1 combines with J gene TRBJ2-2; the D is unclear. Germline assignment: CDR1 MNHNS and CDR2 SASEGT. Trimming pared 4 bases from V and 1 base from J, leaving 10 bases between. This CDR3 contains 15 residues. The CDR3 bases are TGTGCCAGCAGTGGGTCCCGGAGGAACACCGGGGAGCTGTTTTTT. It encodes CASSGSRRNTGELFF.

The chain joins TRBV10-3 to TRBJ2-7; 16 positions match TRBD2. The germline V gene encodes CDR1 ENHRY and CDR2 SYGVKD. The CDR3 runs 18 residues. J lost 4 bases, V lost 5 bases, and 11 bases had no gene match. CDR3 nucleotides: TGTGCCATCAGTCCCTCCGACTCGGGACTAGCGGGGGGGTACGAGCAGTACTTC. Protein product: CAISPSDSGLAGGYEQYF.

The gene calls are TRBV6-1 and TRBJ2-3, with TRBD1 identical over 12 bases. The V segment lost 1 base and the J segment 6 bases; nucleotides outside the gene matches: 8. The CDR3 sequence is 17 residues long. Germline V gives CDR1 MNHNS, CDR2 SASEGT. CDR3 in DNA: TGTGCCAGCAGTGAAGTCGGCGGGACAGGGGGCAAGGATACGCAGTATTTT. Amino acids: CASSEVGGTGGKDTQYF.

The V call is TRBV6-5, the J call TRBJ2-7; TRBD1 matches 8 bases. The CDR3 contains 15 residues. V lost 6 bases, J lost 2 bases, and 9 bases stayed unmatched. Germline V lookup: CDR1 MNHEY, CDR2 SVGAGI. The CDR3 DNA reads TGTGCCAGCAGGGCTGGACGGGACAGGCCCTACGAGCAGTACTTC. Translating gives CASRAGRDRPYEQYF.

This sequence joins TRBV6-5 and TRBJ1-5, with D hard to call. The V gene's germline CDR1 is MNHEY and CDR2 SVGAGI. CDR3 length: 15 residues. V dropped 2 bases and J dropped 0 bases, with 8 bases sitting between them. CDR3: CASSYRQDSNQPQHF. The DNA of the CDR3 is TGTGCCAGCAGTTACAGGCAGGATAGCAATCAGCCCCAGCATTTT.

The chain is built from TRBV7-2 and TRBJ2-5; 7 nucleotides line up with TRBD2. The V segment lost 2 bases and the J segment 5 bases; nucleotides outside the gene matches: 2. CDR1 SGHTA and CDR2 FQGNSA come from the germline V gene. This CDR3 comprises 13 residues. Here the CDR3 DNA reads TGTGCCAGCAGCTTATGGGGAGGGGAGACCCAGTACTTC. This translates into CASSLWGGETQYF.

This clonotype was observed a handful of times. The chain uses TRBV29-1 and TRBJ2-1; D unresolved. V dropped 3 bases and J dropped 0 bases, with 6 bases sitting between them. The CDR3 extends over 13 amino acids. Germline V gives CDR1 SQVTM, CDR2 ANQGSEA. CDR3 region: CSVEGSSYNEQFF. The CDR3 DNA is TGCAGCGTTGAGGGCAGCTCCTACAATGAGCAGTTCTTC.

This clonotype has only a few counts. This chain links TRBV11-2 with TRBJ2-5; 10 bases fit TRBD2. Germline V gene data show CDR1 as SGHAT and CDR2 as FQNNGV. This CDR3 has 17 amino acids. V dropped 1 base and J dropped 2; count of bases not matched to a gene: 7. The CDR3 is CASSLVTSGPSQETQYF. Written as DNA, the CDR3 is TGTGCCAGCAGCTTAGTGACTAGCGGGCCCTCTCAAGAGACCCAGTACTTC.

This clonotype was seen more than once but under ten times. V gene TRBV24-1 combines with J gene TRBJ2-1; D is ambiguous. CDR1 and CDR2 from the germline V gene are KGHDR and SFDVKD. CDR3 length: 15 residues. V gave up 1 base and J gave up 1 base, with 7 bases separating them. DNA for the CDR3: TGTGCCACCAGTGATTTATTAGGATCCTACAATGAGCAGTTCTTC. Its translation is CATSDLLGSYNEQFF.

A few counts support this clonotype. The CDR3 region is CAGRERSNYGYTF. In nucleotides, the CDR3 is TGTGCCGGAAGGGAAAGATCTAACTATGGCTACACCTTC. J is TRBJ1-2 and V is TRBV7-2; D call uncertain. This CDR3 has 13 amino acids. The germline V and J ends were trimmed by 11 bases and 0 bases, with 13 bases remaining between them. Germline V CDR1 and CDR2: SGHTA, FQGNSA.

In this sample, this clonotype turned up a few times. The V gene is TRBV7-9, the J gene TRBJ2-3; perhaps D is TRBD1 or TRBD2 (5 bases each). Germline assignment: CDR1 SEHNR and CDR2 FQNEAQ (reference sequence). Trimming left V 3 bases short and J 6 bases short, with 31 bases between. This CDR3 comprises 20 residues. The DNA of the CDR3 is TGTGCCAGCAGCTTGAGACCGGGGACGGGGCACAGAAAACAAAGGGATACGCAGTATTTT. Its protein product is CASSLRPGTGHRKQRDTQYF.

CDR3 protein: CASSLANLDNEQFF. CDR3 in DNA: TGTGCCAGCAGCTTAGCGAACTTAGACAATGAGCAGTTCTTC. The V and J genes are TRBV7-2 and TRBJ2-1; no clear D gene. Per the germline V gene, CDR1 is SGHTA and CDR2 is FQGNSA. The CDR3 is made up of 14 amino acids. V was trimmed by 0 bases and J by 5 bases, leaving 8 bases between them.

This clonotype has more than one count but fewer than ten. J is TRBJ1-6 and V is TRBV7-6; the match to TRBD1 covers 8 bases. This CDR3 has 19 amino acids. V trimming: 2 bases; J trimming: 1 base; junction bases outside the gene matches: 10. The germline V gene encodes CDR1 SGHVS and CDR2 FNYEAQ. The CDR3 region is CASSLYGQGMGSYNSPLHF. CDR3 nucleotide sequence: TGTGCCAGCAGCTTATACGGACAGGGAATGGGGTCCTATAATTCACCCCTCCACTTT.

This clonotype was seen a few times. The chain recombines TRBV7-6 with TRBJ2-7; D remains unclear. The CDR3 consists of 14 residues. V was trimmed by 3 bases and J by 1 base, leaving 10 bases between them. Per germline, CDR1 SGHVS and CDR2 FNYEAQ. The CDR3 DNA is TGTGCCAGCAGCTTCCAGTACAGTTCCTACGAGCAGTACTTC. Protein sequence: CASSFQYSSYEQYF.

The chain has TRBV6-1 and TRBJ1-6; the match to TRBD1 covers 7 bases. Unmatched junction bases numbered 10, after V lost 10 bases and J lost 4 bases. The CDR3 totals 15 residues. Germline CDR1 MNHNS, CDR2 SASEGT. This CDR3 reads CATSLTGIYNSPLHF. DNA of the CDR3: TGTGCCACCTCACTGACAGGGATTTATAATTCACCCCTCCACTTT.

The DNA for the CDR3 is TGTGCCAGTAGTTGGGGGGGTCTGGAGTACAATGAGCAGTTCTTC. Translated, it gives CASSWGGLEYNEQFF. This chain links TRBV19 with TRBJ2-1, with 7 bases lining up with TRBD2. The CDR3 length is 15 residues. Germline V CDR1 and CDR2: LNHDA, SQIVND (reference sequence). The ends lost 5 bases at V and 4 bases at J; junction bases unmatched: 8.

The chain recombines TRBV7-9 with TRBJ2-1; possible D gene TRBD1, 5 bases. The germline CDR1 and CDR2 sequences are SEHNR and FQNEAQ (reference sequence). V was clipped by 4 bases and J by 3 bases, with 7 bases between them. CDR3 length: 13 amino acids. The CDR3 nucleotides read TGTGCCAGCAGCTCGGACATCTACAATGAGCAGTTCTTC. Translation gives CASSSDIYNEQFF.

Only a few counts were recorded for this clonotype. One junction end disagrees with the germline gene, perhaps due to a read error. The J gene is TRBJ2-3, the V gene TRBV7-2; D is perhaps TRBD1 or TRBD2 (5 bases each). Looked up from germline, CDR1 is SGHTA and CDR2 is FQGNSA. This CDR3 comprises 16 residues. This CDR3 is CASSVGPSTGTYTQYF. The CDR3 region has the DNA TGTGCCAGCAGCGTGGGACCGTCAACGGGCACATATACGCAGTATTTT.

This clonotype was counted only a few times. The rearrangement links TRBV11-3 to TRBJ1-1; D gene ambiguous. V was clipped by 5 bases and J by 0 bases, with 10 bases between them. Germline CDR1 and CDR2: SGHNT and YENEEA. The CDR3 covers 14 residues. CDR3 in amino acids: CASSTNIMNTEAFF. As DNA, the CDR3 is TGTGCCAGCAGCACCAACATTATGAACACTGAAGCTTTCTTT.

This clonotype was seen only a few times. This rearrangement joins TRBV25-1 to TRBJ1-4; D not certain. V shed 0 bases and J shed 8 bases, with 13 bases lying between them. The germline gives CDR1 MGHDK, CDR2 SYGVNS. CDR3 length equals 15 residues. The CDR3 region has the DNA TGTGCCAGCAGTGAATATGCGGGTAGTGAAGAAAAACTGTTTTTT. Its translation is CASSEYAGSEEKLFF.

The genes are TRBV7-2 and TRBJ2-3, with 8 bases identical to TRBD2. The CDR3 has 16 residues. CDR1 is SGHTA, CDR2 FQGNSA, per germline. Germline trimming cut 5 bases from V and 3 bases from J; bases unmatched to any gene: 10. The CDR3 loop reads CASSLYAGGITDTQYF. CDR3 nucleotide sequence: TGTGCCAGCAGCCTGTATGCGGGGGGCATAACAGATACGCAGTATTTT.

This clonotype was found many times. This rearrangement joins TRBV7-2 to TRBJ2-3, with 9 nucleotides matching TRBD2. The germline V gene has CDR1 SGHTA and CDR2 FQGNSA. The CDR3 spans 15 residues. J lost 0 bases, V lost 3 bases, and 1 base had no gene match. CDR3 protein: CASSFLAGSTDTQYF. CDR3 DNA: TGTGCCAGCAGCTTCCTAGCGGGGAGCACAGATACGCAGTATTTT.

The chain has TRBV28 and TRBJ1-2; possibly TRBD1 for D (6 bases). Germline V gives CDR1 MDHEN, CDR2 SYDVKM. The CDR3 is 15 amino acids. Trimming took off 6 bases at V and 4 bases at J, with 18 bases between the two ends. CDR3 sequence (DNA): TGTGCCAGCAGGTTCCTGAGGGCAGGGGCCTATGGCTACACCTTC. Its translation: CASRFLRAGAYGYTF.

The CDR3 here is CASRRGAATNEKLFF. The CDR3 DNA is TGTGCCAGCAGGAGGGGGGCTGCAACTAATGAAAAACTGTTTTTT. The chain links TRBV7-2 to TRBJ1-4; tentative D call: TRBD1 (6 bases). Trimming shortened V by 6 bases and J by 0 bases, and 11 bases separated the two germline ends. Germline V gene lookup returns CDR1 SGHTA and CDR2 FQGNSA. The CDR3 contains 15 residues.

The chain joins TRBV12-3 or TRBV12-4 to TRBJ1-1; possibly TRBD1 for D (6 bases). Trimming removed 1 base from V and 1 base from J, with 7 bases in between. This CDR3 comprises 14 residues. The CDR3 nucleotides are TGTGCCAGCAGTTTAGTCAGGGGGAACACTGAAGCTTTCTTT. Translated: CASSLVRGNTEAFF.

This clonotype was counted a few times. The rearrangement uses TRBV9 and TRBJ2-6; D is perhaps TRBD1 (5 bases). CDR3 length: 17 residues. Germline V gene data show CDR1 as SGDLS and CDR2 as YYNGEE. V was pared by 0 bases and J by 0 bases, with 10 bases between. The CDR3 protein is CASSVGAGPSGANVLTF. CDR3 DNA sequence: TGTGCCAGCAGCGTAGGTGCAGGGCCCTCTGGGGCCAACGTCCTGACTTTC. Filled out from reference TRBV9 and TRBJ2-6, the complete variable domain reads DSGVTQTPKHLITATGQRVTLRCSPRSGDLSVYWYQQSLDQGLQFLIQYYNGEERAKGNILERFSAQQFPDLHSELNLSSLELGDSALYFCASSVGAGPSGANVLTFGAGSRLTVL.

This clonotype has just one count. CDR3: CASRLLQGVYEQYF. The DNA of the CDR3 is TGCGCCAGCAGACTCTTACAGGGGGTCTACGAGCAGTACTTC. V gene TRBV4-1 combines with J gene TRBJ2-7; 8 bases match TRBD1. The germline CDR1 and CDR2 sequences are MGHRA and YSYEKL. The CDR3 contains 14 residues. Trimming took 6 bases from V and 3 from J; bases not matched to a gene: 7.